This T cell receptor (beta chain) originates from a study of T cell changes during pregnancy in multiple sclerosis. Method: immunoSEQ multiplex PCR; TCRdb's copy keeps in-frame clones and lacks some. The data show more than 40,000 clones, with about 91% seen just once and about 8.8% held by the top ten. The CDR3 contains 14 residues. The germline V and J ends were trimmed by 1 base and 6 bases, with 12 bases remaining between them. Germline V CDR1 and CDR2: SEHNR, FQNEAQ (reference sequence). The chain carries TRBV7-9 and TRBJ1-2, with D possibly TRBD1 on 6 matching bases. The sequence derives from a female donor with multiple sclerosis, enrolled in a pregnancy study. The starting material was CD8+ T cells from peripheral blood mononuclear cells, obtained after pregnancy. CDR3 nucleotide sequence: TGTGCCAGCAGCTTAGAAGGGGAGGGGGATGGCTACACCTTC. Amino acid sequence: CASSLEGEGDGYTF.